This entry concerns a single T cell receptor (beta chain). These data belong to a study of technical replicates of blood from several donors. Germline V CDR1 and CDR2: SGHTA, FQGTGA. Unmatched junction bases numbered 11, after V lost 0 bases and J lost 2 bases. This CDR3 is built from 18 residues. Profiling relied on immunoSEQ multiplex PCR, and the TCRdb table lists in-frame clones only, not all of them. The sample contains about 69,000 clones, approximately 88% of which appear only once. The sequenced material came from PBMCs. This chain connects TRBV7-3 to TRBJ2-3; 7 bases agree with TRBD2. The sequence was collected from a human donor in good health. Some clones in this sample may be carry-over from other donors' samples. The CDR3 coding sequence is TGTGCCAGCAGCTTAACGGCGGCTAGCGGAACCACCACAGATACGCAGTATTTT. This codes for CASSLTAASGTTTDTQYF.